Each of the 11 T cell receptor beta chains below was sequenced from the same sample in a study of blood T cell repertoires in COVID-19. The repertoire was sequenced with immunoSEQ multiplex PCR; TCRdb's copy has only in-frame clones and lacks some. In the table there are about 320,000 clones, roughly 85% of which are singletons. The sample was peripheral blood. The receptors here all came from a human donor in a cohort sampled during active COVID-19.

J is TRBJ2-7 and V is TRBV6-5; 9 positions match TRBD1. Germline V gene sequence: CDR1 MNHEY, CDR2 SVGAGI. Trimming cost V 6 bases and J 2 bases; bases outside gene matches: 5. This CDR3 contains 14 residues. CDR3 nucleotide sequence: TGTGCCAGCAGCCCGGACAGGGGCCCCTACGAGCAGTACTTC. This translates into CASSPDRGPYEQYF.

This clone showed up just a few times. The chain combines TRBV10-1 with TRBJ1-1; 10 positions match TRBD1. The CDR3 has 14 residues. Germline values: CDR1 WNHNN, CDR2 SYGVQD (reference sequence). V was pared by 4 bases and J by 7 bases, with 6 bases of the junction left unmatched. DNA for the CDR3: TGCGCCAGCAGTGGGGACAGGGGACTTAGTGAAGCTTTCTTT. This encodes CASSGDRGLSEAFF.

The chain employs TRBV24-1 and TRBJ1-5; possibly TRBD1 for D (5 bases). The germline V gene has CDR1 KGHDR and CDR2 SFDVKD. Trimming took 7 bases from V and 1 from J, leaving 10 bases between them. The CDR3 runs 14 residues. The CDR3 DNA follows: TGTGCCACCAGCCCCCGACAGAGCAATCAGCCCCAGCATTTT. As protein: CATSPRQSNQPQHF.

The chain has TRBV4-1 and TRBJ2-7; 14 nucleotides line up with TRBD2. The CDR3 length is 22 residues. With 0 bases clipped from V and 1 base from J, the junction kept 17 bases outside the gene matches. Looked up from germline, CDR1 is MGHRA and CDR2 is YSYEKL. In nucleotides, the CDR3 is TGCGCCAGCAGCCAAGACCCAAACCCCCGGCCGGGGACTAGCGGGGGATCCTACGAGCAGTACTTC. Translation gives CASSQDPNPRPGTSGGSYEQYF.

The chain links TRBV30 to TRBJ1-2; D unresolved. Per the germline V gene, CDR1 is GTSNPN and CDR2 is SVGIG (reference sequence). This CDR3 region has 11 residues. The CDR3: CAAQGGRGYTF. The CDR3 nucleotides read TGTGCGGCCCAAGGAGGACGTGGCTACACCTTC.

This clone has only one observation. J is TRBJ2-1 and V is TRBV7-3; D gene unclear. Between the trimmed V and J ends, which lost 5 bases and 7 bases, there was a span of 12 bases. There are 13 residues in the CDR3. Germline loops: CDR1 SGHTA, CDR2 FQGTGA. The CDR3 region has the DNA TGTGCCAGCAGCAGAATCCTAGGTAATGAGCAGTTCTTC. It is translated as CASSRILGNEQFF.

This rearrangement joins TRBV14 to TRBJ1-3; the match to TRBD1 covers 7 bases. The ends lost 4 bases at V and 8 bases at J; junction bases unmatched: 5. Germline CDR1 reads SGHDN; CDR2 reads FVKESK. The CDR3 has 13 residues. The CDR3 reads CASSPGRGYTIYF. The DNA for the CDR3 is TGTGCCAGCAGCCCCGGCAGGGGGTACACCATATATTTT.

In this sample, this clone turned up a few times. CDR3 region: CASSLYRGDEQYF. The CDR3, as DNA: TGTGCCAGCAGCTTATATCGGGGGGACGAGCAGTACTTC. This chain links TRBV7-9 with TRBJ2-7; 7 bases align to TRBD2. The CDR3 runs 13 residues. J was trimmed by 5 bases and V by 2 bases; bases with no gene match: 3. Germline loops: CDR1 SEHNR, CDR2 FQNEAQ (reference sequence).

This clone was detected a few times. V usage is TRBV9 and J usage is TRBJ1-2, with D possibly being TRBD1 (5 bases). Germline CDR1 is SGDLS and CDR2 is YYNGEE. The CDR3 totals 15 residues. The V and J ends lost 0 bases and 8 bases respectively, with 17 bases between them. CDR3 coding DNA: TGTGCCAGCAGCGTAGGGAGGGCAGGGATCGGCGGCTACACCTTC. Translation: CASSVGRAGIGGYTF.

V gene TRBV18 combines with J gene TRBJ2-2; D gene unclear. V gave up 6 bases and J gave up 3 bases, with 14 bases separating them. The CDR3 has 15 residues. Germline CDR1 is KGHSH and CDR2 is LQKENI. This chain's CDR3 is CASSSTLGDTGELFF. CDR3 DNA sequence: TGTGCCAGCTCCTCGACACTCGGCGACACCGGGGAGCTGTTTTTT.

This chain uses TRBV25-1 with TRBJ2-5; the match to TRBD2 covers 8 bases. The J segment lost 5 bases and the V segment lost 4 bases, leaving 12 bases of the junction unmatched. There are 16 residues in the CDR3. Germline values: CDR1 MGHDK, CDR2 SYGVNS. The CDR3 reads CASSGVRGGLGETQYF. Written as DNA, the CDR3 is TGTGCCAGCAGTGGAGTCCGGGGGGGACTTGGGGAGACCCAGTACTTC.